This T cell receptor beta chain comes out of a study of beta chain features in type 1 diabetes. General study results and limits: At VDJ recombination sites, type 1 diabetes patients had fewer insertions and more deleted nucleotides. The naive, central memory and Treg TCRB repertoires of patients appeared to be more similar to one another than those of healthy donors. Among all four CD4+ subsets, Type 1 diabetes patients had TCRB CDR3s that were moderately but significantly shorter.

Details on this clone: What it recognizes is unknown. This same CDR3 is encoded by further DNA sequences in the sample.

The study reverse transcribed the entire isolated RNA, so it sequenced expressed TCRB transcripts. The method was immunoSEQ multiplex PCR; TCRdb's version includes in-frame clones alone and lacks a portion of them. The top ten clones hold 0.035% to 0.04% of a sample with hundreds of thousands of clones, about an eighth of them seen once. Trimming took 5 bases from V and 1 from J, leaving 0 bases between them. The CDR3 has 10 amino acids. CDR1 is SNHLY and CDR2 is FYNNEI in the germline V gene. This chain links TRBV2 with TRBJ2-7, with D uncertain. The sample consisted of naive CD4+ T cells from blood. The TCR sequence derives from a young man with type 1 diabetes. This chain's CDR3 is CASSSYEQYF. The CDR3 region has the DNA TGTGCCAGCAGTTCCTACGAGCAGTACTTC.